This entry describes one T cell receptor beta chain. Antigen specificity is unknown. Naive cells were sorted as CD45RO-, CCR7+, CD27+ and CD95-. The libraries of TRB cDNA were constructed through 5' RACE using UMI labels. TCRdb processed the 5' RACE reads again and assigns one entry to each CDR3 protein, with no DNA. The listing records roughly 120,000 distinct CDR3 sequences. The data stem from a study of CXCR3-negative and CXCR3-positive naive CD8 T cells. General study points: Comparably high diversity was seen in both naive subsets, and much lower diversity in memory CD8+ cells. CXCR3-expressing naive cells carried TRB CDR3s more hydrophobic than those of CXCR3-negative naive cells.

The source material was naive CXCR3+ CD8+ T cells from blood. Stated subset: CD45RO-CCR7+CD27+CD95- naive CD8+ T cells expressing CXCR3 (TNR3+). The sequence was obtained from a human donor in good health. Some clones in this sample may be carry-over from other donors' samples.

CDR3 residues: CASGGGPPYAF. The V call is TRBV7-8, the J call TRBJ1-2. The CDR3 is 11 amino acids. Germline V gene data show CDR1 as SGHVS and CDR2 as FQNEAQ.